The source of this T cell receptor beta chain is a study of cytomegalovirus exposure and HLA in healthy donors. The PCR contained 60 Vbeta and 13 Jbeta primers. Measured with immunoSEQ multiplex PCR; TCRdb has only the in-frame clones, and not every one. The repertoire includes 85,000 to 95,000 clones, approximately 80% of them detected once, and less than 6% sits in the top ten. The CDR3 consists of 15 residues. The V end was cut by 4 bases, the J end by 0 bases, with 12 bases between. From germline, CDR1 is LNHDA and CDR2 SQIVND (reference sequence). This clonotype was sampled from a man aged 25 to 40 in good health and CMV-seropositive. Input material: PBMCs. The V call is TRBV19, the J call TRBJ1-1, with unresolved D. DNA of the CDR3: TGTGCCAGTAGTACCCTCCTGACTGTGAACACTGAAGCTTTCTTT. This codes for CASSTLLTVNTEAFF.